A single TCR beta chain is shown here with its context. The germline V gene encodes CDR1 SQVTM and CDR2 ANQGSEA. V lost 0 bases and J lost 3; bases outside the gene matches: 8. The CDR3 runs to 15 residues. The data derive from a study of T cells after posttransplantation cyclophosphamide. The naive gate required viable CD3+CD4+ or CD3+CD8+ cells with CCR7+CD45RA+CD45RO-CD95-CD27+CD28+ phenotype. Libraries were prepared by immunoSEQ multiplex PCR; TCRdb keeps only in-frame clonotypes and omits some of them. Here the sample spans 23,000 or so clones, 95% to 99% being singletons. This clonotype originated in a man aged 35 to 55 in good health, CMV-negative, and a related stem cell transplant donor. Sequencing was done on a sample of naive CD8+ T cells sorted from PBMCs. This chain connects TRBV29-1 to TRBJ2-7, with 7 positions matching TRBD2. CDR3: CSVEDRRTRDYEQYF. The CDR3, as DNA: TGCAGCGTTGAAGATCGCAGGACTAGAGACTACGAGCAGTACTTC.